What follows are 5 T cell receptor beta chains derived from one specimen sequenced in a study of CD8+CD57+ T cells in acquired aplastic anemia. The template for TCR beta VDJ and CDR3 sequence profiling was genomic DNA. From the reads, TCRdb called clonotypes with MiXCR, one entry per CDR3 protein. The table lists some 190,000 distinct CDR3 sequences, 40% to 55% of them singletons. Sequenced: sorted CD4+, CD8+, or CD8+CD57+ T cells (not recorded which) from PBMCs. Receptors were obtained from a human donor in good health.

The gene calls are TRBV25-1 and TRBJ1-1; D not resolved. The germline V and J ends were trimmed by 6 bases and 9 bases, with 11 bases remaining between them. CDR3 length: 11 residues. Germline V gene data show CDR1 as MGHDK and CDR2 as SYGVNS. CDR3: CASRRVGQAFF. DNA of the CDR3: TGTGCCAGCAGGAGGGTAGGACAAGCTTTCTTT.

This clonotype was counted at least ten times. The DNA of the CDR3 is TGTGCCAGTAGTATAGTAAGCGCCGGCCCGAGGACTGAAGCTTTCTTT. Translating it yields CASSIVSAGPRTEAFF. The chain links TRBV19 to TRBJ1-1, with D uncertain. The V gene lost 1 base and the J gene lost 5 bases, with 17 bases spanning the gap. CDR1 LNHDA and CDR2 SQIVND come from the germline V gene (reference sequence). The CDR3 spans 16 residues.

In the case of this clonotype: A read error is possible here, since a much larger clone lies one base away. This chain links TRBV19 with TRBJ1-4, with D maybe TRBD1 (6 bases). The CDR3 spans 16 residues. Germline loops: CDR1 LNHDA, CDR2 SQIVND (reference sequence). Trimming pared 3 bases from V and 7 bases from J, leaving 18 bases between. For the CDR3, the DNA is TGTGCCAGTAGTATGGGGCACAGGGTAATCGGTGAAAAACTGTTTTTT. Its translation is CASSMGHRVIGEKLFF.

This clonotype turned up a few times. V and J are TRBV4-2 and TRBJ1-1, with D tentatively TRBD1 (5 bases). Germline assignment: CDR1 LGHNA and CDR2 YNFKEQ. The CDR3 spans 15 residues. Trimming shortened V by 2 bases and J by 2 bases, and 12 bases separated the two germline ends. CDR3 sequence reads: CASSQLDRNNTEAFF. CDR3 nucleotide sequence: TGTGCCAGCAGCCAACTTGACAGAAATAACACTGAAGCTTTCTTT.

The chain is built from TRBV11-1 and TRBJ2-3; a possible D gene is TRBD1 (6 bases). The CDR3 loop spans 18 amino acids. The V gene's germline CDR1 is SGHAT and CDR2 FQDESV (reference sequence). Trimming pared 5 bases from V and 4 bases from J, leaving 25 bases between. The CDR3 DNA reads as TGTGCCAGCAGCAGCCGTGTCTCCTCCACCTCAGGGGCAGATACGCAGTATTTT. It encodes CASSSRVSSTSGADTQYF.